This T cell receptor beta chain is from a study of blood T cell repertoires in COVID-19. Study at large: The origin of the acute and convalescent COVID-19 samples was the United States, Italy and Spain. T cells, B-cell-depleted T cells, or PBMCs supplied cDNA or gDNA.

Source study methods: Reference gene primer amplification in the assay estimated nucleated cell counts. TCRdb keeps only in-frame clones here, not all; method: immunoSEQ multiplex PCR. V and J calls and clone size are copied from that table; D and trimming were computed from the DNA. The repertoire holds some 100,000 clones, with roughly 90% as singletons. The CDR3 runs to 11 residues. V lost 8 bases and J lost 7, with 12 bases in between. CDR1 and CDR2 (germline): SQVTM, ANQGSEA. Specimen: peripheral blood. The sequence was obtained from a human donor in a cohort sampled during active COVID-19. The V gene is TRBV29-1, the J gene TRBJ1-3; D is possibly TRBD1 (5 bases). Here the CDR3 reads CSLLQGNTIYF. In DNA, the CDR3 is TGCAGCTTGCTTCAGGGCAACACCATATATTTT.